This passage covers 13 T cell receptor beta chains from one sample sequenced in a study of beta chain features in type 1 diabetes. Regarding the study as a whole: Shorter TCRB CDR3s, moderately but significantly so, marked every one of the four CD4+ subsets in Type 1 diabetes patients.

No cognate antigen is known for these TCRs. Investigators reverse transcribed all isolated RNA, so they sequenced expressed TCRB transcripts. The table came from immunoSEQ multiplex PCR; TCRdb's copy has only in-frame clones and leaves some out. The table includes 300,000 or so clones, approximately 9.7% detected once. Sequencing was carried out using central memory CD4+ T cells from blood. The receptor source for this set is a man aged 25-40 years with type 1 diabetes.

This clone was counted ten times or more. Additional DNA sequences in this sample encode the identical CDR3. V gene TRBV9 combines with J gene TRBJ1-3, with 10 bases that match TRBD1. The CDR3 length is 15 residues. The V segment lost 0 bases and the J segment 4 bases; nucleotides outside the gene matches: 1. In germline, CDR1 is SGDLS, CDR2 YYNGEE. Written as DNA, the CDR3 is TGTGCCAGCAGCGTAGGACAGGGGGCCGGAAACACCATATATTTT. It codes for CASSVGQGAGNTIYF.

This chain uses TRBV6-6 with TRBJ2-3; D is uncertain. Trimming removed 5 bases from V and 5 bases from J, with 5 bases in between. CDR3 length equals 11 residues. Per germline, CDR1 MNHNY and CDR2 SVGAGI (reference sequence). CDR3 in DNA: TGTGCCAGCAGTGAACGAGATACGCAGTATTTT. Translation gives CASSERDTQYF.

This chain joins TRBV9 and TRBJ2-1; 7 nucleotides match TRBD1. CDR1 SGDLS and CDR2 YYNGEE come from the germline V gene. The CDR3 is 15 residues long. Germline trimming cut 0 bases from V and 3 bases from J; bases unmatched to any gene: 3. CDR3 coding DNA: TGTGCCAGCAGCGTAGCTGGACAGGACTACAATGAGCAGTTCTTC. This codes for CASSVAGQDYNEQFF.

The V gene is TRBV10-1, the J gene TRBJ2-1, with 8 nucleotides matching TRBD2. The germline CDR1 and CDR2 sequences are WNHNN and SYGVQD (reference sequence). V dropped 6 bases and J dropped 4; count of bases not matched to a gene: 14. The CDR3 loop spans 17 amino acids. CDR3 loop: CASSDPGRAGDYNEQFF. The DNA for the CDR3 is TGCGCCAGCAGCGATCCGGGTCGAGCGGGGGATTACAATGAGCAGTTCTTC.

The V and J genes are TRBV29-1 and TRBJ2-2, with 8 positions matching TRBD1. V lost 7 bases, J lost 0 bases, and 7 bases stayed unmatched. Germline V gives CDR1 SQVTM, CDR2 ANQGSEA. This CDR3 is 15 amino acids long. The CDR3 nucleotides read TGCAGCGCTCTGACAGGGGCAACGAACACCGGGGAGCTGTTTTTT. Its protein is CSALTGATNTGELFF.

This clone was detected a few times. V gene TRBV9 combines with J gene TRBJ2-4; D is unclear. V was trimmed by 0 bases and J by 0 bases, leaving 4 bases between them. The length of the CDR3 is 14 residues. Germline CDR1 reads SGDLS; CDR2 reads YYNGEE. The CDR3 loop is CASSVGIAKNIQYF. CDR3 coding DNA: TGTGCCAGCAGCGTAGGGATAGCCAAAAACATTCAGTACTTC.

This clone turned up a few times. The chain links TRBV27 to TRBJ2-3; D perhaps matches TRBD2 (6 bases). V lost 10 bases, J lost 8 bases, and 16 bases lay in between. The CDR3 consists of 12 residues. CDR1 is MNHEY and CDR2 is SMNVEV in the germline V gene (reference sequence). In DNA form, the CDR3 reads TGTGCCACCCAGGAGGGATTTGGTACGCAGTATTTT. It specifies CATQEGFGTQYF.

V usage is TRBV10-3 and J usage is TRBJ2-7, with D perhaps being TRBD1 or TRBD2 (5 bases each). V lost 0 bases and J 5 bases, leaving 8 bases between the germline ends. CDR3 length: 13 residues. Germline V lookup: CDR1 ENHRY, CDR2 SYGVKD. CDR3 coding DNA: TGTGCCATCAGTGAGTCCCGGGACCACGAGCAGTACTTC. It codes for CAISESRDHEQYF.

The sample holds a few counts of this clone. V gene TRBV4-3 combines with J gene TRBJ2-6, with 8 bases matching TRBD1. The ends lost 0 bases at V and 0 bases at J; junction bases unmatched: 7. This CDR3 comprises 19 residues. Germline lookup yields CDR1 LGHNA and CDR2 YSLEER. DNA for the CDR3: TGCGCCAGCAGCCAAGATATGGGACAGGTTCTCTCTGGGGCCAACGTCCTGACTTTC. Translated, it gives CASSQDMGQVLSGANVLTF.

This clone was seen only a few times. CDR3 sequence (DNA): TGTGCCAGTAGTATGGACAGCCTACGGGCAGAGCAGTTCTTC. Translation: CASSMDSLRAEQFF. The rearrangement joins TRBV19 to TRBJ2-1; TRBD1 is a possible D gene (6 bases). V lost 3 bases to trimming and J lost 10 bases, with 16 bases between them. Germline values: CDR1 LNHDA, CDR2 SQIVND (reference sequence). The CDR3 covers 14 residues.

This clone was picked up a small number of times. This chain joins TRBV6-5 and TRBJ2-7, with 9 bases that match TRBD1. The germline V gene has CDR1 MNHEY and CDR2 SVGAGI. The J segment lost 2 bases and the V segment lost 6 bases, leaving 8 bases of the junction unmatched. The CDR3 length is 15 residues. The CDR3 DNA reads TGTGCCAGCAGACCCGGGGGACAGGGTACCTACGAGCAGTACTTC. Protein product: CASRPGGQGTYEQYF.

In this sample, this clone turned up a few times. The chain is built from TRBV19 and TRBJ2-2; tentative D call: TRBD2 (6 bases). The CDR3 contains 16 residues. Between the trimmed V and J ends, which lost 5 bases and 5 bases, there was a span of 18 bases. Germline assignment: CDR1 LNHDA and CDR2 SQIVND (reference sequence). CDR3 residues: CASSPRGVGETGELFF. The CDR3 DNA sequence: TGTGCCAGTAGTCCCCGCGGGGTAGGGGAGACCGGGGAGCTGTTTTTT.

A few counts support this clone. V and J are TRBV2 and TRBJ2-1; 13 bases agree with TRBD2. Per the germline V gene, CDR1 is SNHLY and CDR2 is FYNNEI. This CDR3 contains 15 residues. The trim removed 4 bases at V and 4 bases at J, leaving 1 base unmatched. In DNA form, the CDR3 reads TGTGCCAGCAGTGGGGGACTAGCGGGGTACAATGAGCAGTTCTTC. It encodes CASSGGLAGYNEQFF.